This T cell receptor beta chain was captured by sequencing in a study of cytomegalovirus exposure and HLA in healthy donors. Concerning this clone: Its antigen remains unidentified.

Amplification used 60 Vbeta primers and 13 Jbeta primers. The method was immunoSEQ multiplex PCR; TCRdb's version includes in-frame clones alone and lacks a portion of them. Here the sample spans 150,000 to 200,000 clones, 80% to 85% being singletons. Whole-study results and caveats: CMV serostatus was the sole immune exposure information available. Researchers reported that a few CMV-associated chains were confirmed in vitro as CMV antigen-specific. Productive status was seen about 87% or about 30% of the time for most TCR beta V segments in an earlier analysis.

The source is a man over 45 in good health and CMV-seropositive. Specimen: PBMCs.

The CDR3 DNA follows: TGTGCCAGCAGCCACAGCTACGAGCAGTACTTC. Amino acid sequence: CASSHSYEQYF. V gene TRBV11-2 combines with J gene TRBJ2-7, with no clear D. The V gene's germline CDR1 is SGHAT and CDR2 FQNNGV. This CDR3 spans 11 amino acids. V lost 5 bases and J lost 3, with 5 bases in between.